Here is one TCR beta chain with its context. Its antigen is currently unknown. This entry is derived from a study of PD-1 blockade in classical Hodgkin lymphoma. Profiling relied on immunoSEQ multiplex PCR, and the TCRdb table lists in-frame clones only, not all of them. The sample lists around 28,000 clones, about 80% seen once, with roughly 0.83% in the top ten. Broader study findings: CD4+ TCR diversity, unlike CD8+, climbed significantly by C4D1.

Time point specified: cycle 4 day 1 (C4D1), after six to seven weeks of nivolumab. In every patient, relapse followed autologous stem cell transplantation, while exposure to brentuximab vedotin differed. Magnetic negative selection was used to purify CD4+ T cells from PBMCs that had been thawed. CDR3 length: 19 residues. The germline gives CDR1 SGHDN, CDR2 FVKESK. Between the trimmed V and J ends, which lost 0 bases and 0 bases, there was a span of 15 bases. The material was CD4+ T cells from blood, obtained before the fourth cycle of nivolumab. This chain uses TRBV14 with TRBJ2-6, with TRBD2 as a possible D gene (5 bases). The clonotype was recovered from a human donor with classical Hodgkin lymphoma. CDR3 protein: CASSQEGEGTLSGANVLTF. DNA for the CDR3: TGTGCCAGCAGCCAAGAGGGAGAGGGAACTCTCTCTGGGGCCAACGTCCTGACTTTC.